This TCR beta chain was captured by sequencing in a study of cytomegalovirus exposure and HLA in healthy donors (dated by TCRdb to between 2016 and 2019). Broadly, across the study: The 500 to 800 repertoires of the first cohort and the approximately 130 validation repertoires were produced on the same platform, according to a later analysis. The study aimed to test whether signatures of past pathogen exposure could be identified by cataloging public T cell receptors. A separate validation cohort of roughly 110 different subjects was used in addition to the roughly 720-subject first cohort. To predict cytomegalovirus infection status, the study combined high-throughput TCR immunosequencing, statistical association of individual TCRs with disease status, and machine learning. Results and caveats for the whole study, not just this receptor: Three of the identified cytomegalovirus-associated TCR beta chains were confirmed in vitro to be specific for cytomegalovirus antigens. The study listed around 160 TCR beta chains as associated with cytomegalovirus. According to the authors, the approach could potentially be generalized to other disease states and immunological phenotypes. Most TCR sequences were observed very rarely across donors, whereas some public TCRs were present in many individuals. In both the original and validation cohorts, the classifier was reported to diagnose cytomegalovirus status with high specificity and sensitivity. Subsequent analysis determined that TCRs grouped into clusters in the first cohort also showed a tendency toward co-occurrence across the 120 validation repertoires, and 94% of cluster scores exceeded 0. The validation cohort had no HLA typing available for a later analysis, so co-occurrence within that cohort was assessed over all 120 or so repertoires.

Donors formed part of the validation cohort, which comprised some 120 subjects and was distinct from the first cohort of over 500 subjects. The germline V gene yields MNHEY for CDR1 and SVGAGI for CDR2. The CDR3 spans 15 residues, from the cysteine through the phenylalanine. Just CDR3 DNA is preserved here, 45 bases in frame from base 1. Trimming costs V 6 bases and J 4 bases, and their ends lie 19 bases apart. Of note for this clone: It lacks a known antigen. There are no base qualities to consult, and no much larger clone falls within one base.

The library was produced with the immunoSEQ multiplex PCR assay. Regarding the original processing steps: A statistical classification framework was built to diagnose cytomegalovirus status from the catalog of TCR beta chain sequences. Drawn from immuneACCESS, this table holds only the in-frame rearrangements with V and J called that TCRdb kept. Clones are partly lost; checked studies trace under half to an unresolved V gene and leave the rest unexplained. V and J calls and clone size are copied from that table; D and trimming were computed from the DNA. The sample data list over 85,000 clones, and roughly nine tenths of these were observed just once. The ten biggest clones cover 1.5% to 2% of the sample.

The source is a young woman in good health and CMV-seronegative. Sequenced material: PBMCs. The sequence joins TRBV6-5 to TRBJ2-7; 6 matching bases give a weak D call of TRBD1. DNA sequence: TGTGCCAGCAGGAGGAGTAGACAGGCCGTTTACGAGCAGTACTTC. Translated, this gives CASRRSRQAVYEQYF.